The sequence of this T cell receptor beta chain was determined in a study of shared clonotypes between healthy human individuals. Study information: CD4 naive and CD4 memory each took three plates per donor, while CD8 naive took two and CD8 memory one.

About this clone: The same CDR3 arises from other DNA sequences in this sample as well.

The assay was immunoSEQ multiplex PCR, and TCRdb's table has in-frame clones only and misses some. Among 650,000 to 750,000 clones listed, around 72% were seen once. The CDR3 totals 15 residues. V shed 0 bases, J shed 1 base, and the junction held 0 bases outside the gene matches. Per the germline V gene, CDR1 is SGHRS and CDR2 is YFSETQ. The gene calls are TRBV5-1 and TRBJ2-2, with 7 bases lining up with TRBD1. This TCR came from a woman in her thirties in good health. What was sequenced was memory CD4+ T cells sorted from blood. The subset is: CD45RA-negative fraction. The CDR3 is CASSLGQGNTGELFF. CDR3 coding DNA: TGCGCCAGCAGCTTGGGACAGGGGAACACCGGGGAGCTGTTTTTT. Filled out from reference TRBV5-1 and TRBJ2-2, the complete variable domain reads KAGVTQTPRYLIKTRGQQVTLSCSPISGHRSVSWYQQTPGQGLQFLFEYFSETQRNKGNFPGRFSGRQFSNSRSEMNVSTLELGDSALYLCASSLGQGNTGELFFGEGSRLTVL.